This TCR beta chain was observed in a study of OX40 agonist ivuxolimab in advanced cancers. Across the whole study: With ivuxolimab, an agonistic anti-OX40 (CD134) antibody, patients were treated. Hepatocellular carcinoma, melanoma, renal cell or head and neck cancer affected the dose-escalation patients. Notes on the study in general: In a subset of nonresponders, normalized T-cell clonal expansion was also low.

The CDR3 is made up of 13 amino acids. Blood draws occurred at baseline, cycle 4 day 1, and cycle 7 day 1. Notes on this clone: As yet, its antigen is unknown. One junction end disagrees with the germline gene, perhaps due to a read error.

Method: immunoSEQ multiplex PCR; TCRdb's copy keeps in-frame clones and lacks some. This table has 30,000 or so clones, about 93% appearing once. This receptor was identified in an adult with an advanced solid tumor such as melanoma, head and neck, liver or kidney cancer. The starting material was CD4+ or CD8+ T cells sorted from blood, obtained in a trial of the OX40 agonist ivuxolimab. The chain is built from TRBV5-3 and TRBJ2-2; D is unclear. TRBV5-3 is noted as an ORF with a role that remains uncertain. The CDR3 is CASSLWGPGELFF. CDR3 nucleotides: TGTGCCAGCAGCTTGTGGGGTCCCGGGGAGCTGTTTTTT.